This entry features one TCR beta chain sequence. As yet, its antigen is unknown. The study ran its PCR with 60 Vbeta and 13 Jbeta primers. The data were produced by immunoSEQ multiplex PCR, yet TCRdb's version contains in-frame clones alone and is incomplete. In the table there are about 100,000 clones, roughly 76% of which are singletons. This specimen comes from a study of cytomegalovirus exposure and HLA in healthy donors. The CDR3 extends over 13 amino acids. Looked up from germline, CDR1 is SGDLS and CDR2 is YYNGEE. Trimming shortened V by 0 bases and J by 3 bases, and 3 bases separated the two germline ends. Findings and caveats of the study: A classifier reportedly called cytomegalovirus status with high sensitivity and specificity. The study flagged 150 to 200 TCR beta chains as cytomegalovirus-associated. V- and J-gene trimming of TCR beta was linked (in a later analysis) to a missense DCLRE1C variant.

The chain has TRBV9 and TRBJ2-2; unclear D gene. The clonotype was recovered from a woman aged 60-75 years in good health and CMV-seropositive. The sample consisted of PBMCs. For the CDR3, the DNA is TGTGCCAGCAGCGTAGAGCACACCGGGGAGCTGTTTTTT. This sequence encodes CASSVEHTGELFF.